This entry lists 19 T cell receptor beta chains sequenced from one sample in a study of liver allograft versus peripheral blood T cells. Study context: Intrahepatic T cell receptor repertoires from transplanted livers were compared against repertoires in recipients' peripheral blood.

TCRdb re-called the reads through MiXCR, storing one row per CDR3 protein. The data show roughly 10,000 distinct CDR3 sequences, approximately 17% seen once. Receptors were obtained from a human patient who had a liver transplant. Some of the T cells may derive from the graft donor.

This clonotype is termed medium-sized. In nucleotides, the CDR3 is TGTGCCAGCTCACCCAGGGACGATCAGCCCCAGCATTTT. Encoded protein: CASSPRDDQPQHF. The V gene is TRBV18, the J gene TRBJ1-5; a weak D match, TRBD1 (5 bases). The CDR3 runs to 13 residues. The germline CDR1 and CDR2 sequences are KGHSH and LQKENI. V lost 3 bases to trimming and J lost 5 bases, with 8 bases between them.

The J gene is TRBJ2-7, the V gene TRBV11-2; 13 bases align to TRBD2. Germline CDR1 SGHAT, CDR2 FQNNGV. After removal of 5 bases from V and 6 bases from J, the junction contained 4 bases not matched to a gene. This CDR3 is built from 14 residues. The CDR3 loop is CASSQTSGGGEQYF. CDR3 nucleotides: TGTGCCAGCAGCCAAACTAGCGGGGGGGGCGAGCAGTACTTC.

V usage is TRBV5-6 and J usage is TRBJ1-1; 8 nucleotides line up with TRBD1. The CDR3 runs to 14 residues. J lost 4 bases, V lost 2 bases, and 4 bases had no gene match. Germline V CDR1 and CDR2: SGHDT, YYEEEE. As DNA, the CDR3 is TGTGCCAGCAGCTTTACAGGGGGTTTCACTGAAGCTTTCTTT. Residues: CASSFTGGFTEAFF.

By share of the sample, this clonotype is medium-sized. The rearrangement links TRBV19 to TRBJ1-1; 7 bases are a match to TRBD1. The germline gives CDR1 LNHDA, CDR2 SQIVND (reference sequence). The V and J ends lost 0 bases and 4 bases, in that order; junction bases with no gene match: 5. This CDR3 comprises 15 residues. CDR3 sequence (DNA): TGTGCCAGTAGTATAGAACAGGGGTATGCCACTGAAGCTTTCTTT. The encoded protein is CASSIEQGYATEAFF.

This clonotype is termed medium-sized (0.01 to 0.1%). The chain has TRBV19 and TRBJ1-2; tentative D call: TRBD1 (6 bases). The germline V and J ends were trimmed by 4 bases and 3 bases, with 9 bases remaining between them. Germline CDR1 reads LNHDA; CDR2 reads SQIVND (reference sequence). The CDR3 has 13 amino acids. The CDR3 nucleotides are TGTGCCAGTAGTACCCGACAGGACTATGGCTACACCTTC. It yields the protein CASSTRQDYGYTF.

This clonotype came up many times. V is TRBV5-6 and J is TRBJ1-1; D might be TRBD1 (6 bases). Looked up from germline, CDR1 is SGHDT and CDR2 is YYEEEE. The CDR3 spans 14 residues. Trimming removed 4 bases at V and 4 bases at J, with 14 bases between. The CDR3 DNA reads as TGTGCCAGCAGCAGAAACAGGGTGGGCACTGAAGCTTTCTTT. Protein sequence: CASSRNRVGTEAFF.

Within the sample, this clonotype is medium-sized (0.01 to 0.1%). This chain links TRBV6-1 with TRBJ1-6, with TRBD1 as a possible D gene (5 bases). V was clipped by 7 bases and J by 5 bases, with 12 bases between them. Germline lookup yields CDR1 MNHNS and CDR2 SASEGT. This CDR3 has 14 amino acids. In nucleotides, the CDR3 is TGTGCCAGCACCTTGGACACGAATAATTCACCCCTCCACTTT. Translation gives CASTLDTNNSPLHF.

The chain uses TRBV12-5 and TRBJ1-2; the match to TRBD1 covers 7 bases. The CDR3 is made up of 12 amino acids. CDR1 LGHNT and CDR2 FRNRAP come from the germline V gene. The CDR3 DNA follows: TGTGCCAGCGGCCGACAGGGCTATGGCTACACCTTC. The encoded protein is CASGRQGYGYTF.

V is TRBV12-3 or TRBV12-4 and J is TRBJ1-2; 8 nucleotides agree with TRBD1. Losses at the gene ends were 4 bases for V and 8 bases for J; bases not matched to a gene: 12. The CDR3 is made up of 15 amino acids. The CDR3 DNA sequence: TGTGCCAGCAGTTACGGGACAGGAGCAGTAAGGGGCTACACCTTC. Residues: CASSYGTGAVRGYTF.

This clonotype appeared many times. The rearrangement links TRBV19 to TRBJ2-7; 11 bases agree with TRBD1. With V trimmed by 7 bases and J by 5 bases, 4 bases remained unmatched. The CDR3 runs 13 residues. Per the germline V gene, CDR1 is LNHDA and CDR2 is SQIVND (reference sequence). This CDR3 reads CASNRDRGDEQYF. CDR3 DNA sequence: TGTGCCAGTAACCGGGACAGGGGGGACGAGCAGTACTTC.

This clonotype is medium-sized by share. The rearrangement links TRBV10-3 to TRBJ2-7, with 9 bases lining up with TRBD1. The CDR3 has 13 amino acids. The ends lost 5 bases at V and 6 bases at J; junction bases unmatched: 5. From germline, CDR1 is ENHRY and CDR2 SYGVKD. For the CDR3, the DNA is TGTGCCATCAGTCCCGGGACAGGGACCGAGCAGTACTTC. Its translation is CAISPGTGTEQYF.

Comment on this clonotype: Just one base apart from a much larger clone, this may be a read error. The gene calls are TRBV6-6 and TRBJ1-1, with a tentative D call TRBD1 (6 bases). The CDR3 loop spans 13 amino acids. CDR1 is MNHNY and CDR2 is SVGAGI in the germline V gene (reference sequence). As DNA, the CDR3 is TGTGCCAGCAGTGCACAGGGAAACACTGAAGATTTCTTT. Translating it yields CASSAQGNTEDFF.

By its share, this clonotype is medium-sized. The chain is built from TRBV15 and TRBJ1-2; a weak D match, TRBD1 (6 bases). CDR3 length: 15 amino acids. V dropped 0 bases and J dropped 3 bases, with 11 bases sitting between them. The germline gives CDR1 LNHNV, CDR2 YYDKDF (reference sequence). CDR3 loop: CATSRDPGHHYGYTF. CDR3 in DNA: TGTGCCACCAGCAGAGATCCGGGACACCACTATGGCTACACCTTC.

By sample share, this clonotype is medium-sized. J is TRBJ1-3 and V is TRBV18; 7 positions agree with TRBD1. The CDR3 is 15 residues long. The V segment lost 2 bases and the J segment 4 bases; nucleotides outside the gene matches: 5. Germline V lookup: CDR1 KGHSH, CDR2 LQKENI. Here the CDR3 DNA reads TGTGCCAGCTCACCAGCCGGGACAGTAGGAAACACCATATATTTT. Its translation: CASSPAGTVGNTIYF.

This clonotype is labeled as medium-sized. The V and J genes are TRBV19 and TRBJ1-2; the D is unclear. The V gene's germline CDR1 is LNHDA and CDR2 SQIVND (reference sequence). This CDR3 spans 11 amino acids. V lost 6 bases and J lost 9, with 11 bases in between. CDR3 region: CASSGGHSYTF. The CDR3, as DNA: TGTGCCAGTAGCGGCGGGCACAGCTACACCTTC.

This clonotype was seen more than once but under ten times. The CDR3 region has the DNA TGTGCCAGCAGTCAATCAGGGCAGGTGATAGGAAACACCATATATTTT. As protein: CASSQSGQVIGNTIYF. The chain couples TRBV12-3 or TRBV12-4 to TRBJ1-3; D possibly corresponds to TRBD1 (5 bases). The CDR3 has 16 amino acids. V dropped 5 bases and J dropped 4 bases, with 18 bases sitting between them.

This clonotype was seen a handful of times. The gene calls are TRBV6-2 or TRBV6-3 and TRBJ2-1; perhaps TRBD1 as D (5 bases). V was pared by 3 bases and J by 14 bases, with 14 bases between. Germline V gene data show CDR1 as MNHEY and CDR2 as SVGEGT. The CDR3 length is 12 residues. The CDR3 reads CASSYRQTLEFF. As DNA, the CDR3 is TGTGCCAGCAGTTATCGACAGACCCTGGAGTTCTTC.

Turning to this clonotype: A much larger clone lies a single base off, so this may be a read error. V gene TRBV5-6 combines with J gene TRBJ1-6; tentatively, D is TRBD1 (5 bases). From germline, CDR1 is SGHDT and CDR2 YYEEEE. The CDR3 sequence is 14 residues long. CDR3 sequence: CAISLVGEVSPLHF. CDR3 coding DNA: TGTGCCATCAGCTTGGTGGGGGAGGTTTCACCCCTCCACTTT.

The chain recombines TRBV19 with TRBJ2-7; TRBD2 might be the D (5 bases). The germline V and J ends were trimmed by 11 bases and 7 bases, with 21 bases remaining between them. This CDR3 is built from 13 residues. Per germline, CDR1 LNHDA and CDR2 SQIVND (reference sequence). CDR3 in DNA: TGTGCCTATTGGGCTCAGCCCTCGGGAGAGCAGTACTTC. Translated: CAYWAQPSGEQYF.